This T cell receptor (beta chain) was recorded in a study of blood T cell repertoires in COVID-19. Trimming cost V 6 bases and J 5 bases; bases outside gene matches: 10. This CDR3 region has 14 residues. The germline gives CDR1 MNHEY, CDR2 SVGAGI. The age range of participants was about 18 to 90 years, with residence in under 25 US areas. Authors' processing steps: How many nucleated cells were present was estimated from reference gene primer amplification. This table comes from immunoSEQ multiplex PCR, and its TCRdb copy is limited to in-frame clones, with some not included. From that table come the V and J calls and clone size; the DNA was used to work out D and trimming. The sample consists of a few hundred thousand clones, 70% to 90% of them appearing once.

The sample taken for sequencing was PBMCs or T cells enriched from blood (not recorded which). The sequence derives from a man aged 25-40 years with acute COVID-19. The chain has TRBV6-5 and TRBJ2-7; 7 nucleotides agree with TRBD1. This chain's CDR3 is CASSALTGNHEQYF. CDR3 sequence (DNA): TGTGCCAGCAGCGCACTGACAGGGAACCACGAGCAGTACTTC.